This T cell receptor (beta chain) was retrieved from a study of neurological immune-mediated disorders (dated by TCRdb to between 2018 and 2020). Regarding the complete study: Among the roughly 34 multiple sclerosis patients, relapsing-remitting MS was present in approximately 31 and secondary progressive MS was present in 3. Peripheral blood TCR-beta repertoires from HTLV-I-associated myelopathy (HAM/TSP) patients, multiple sclerosis patients and healthy controls were compared by UMI-based sequencing. Longitudinal samples, technical triplicates and paired sorted CD4+ and CD8+ T-cell subsets, alongside PBMC samples, were included among the 90 to 130 TCR-beta libraries. Of the approximately 66 subjects in the cohort, approximately 15 were HAM/TSP patients, around 35 were multiple sclerosis patients, and 20 were healthy controls. Broad study findings and their caveats: TCR clonal expansion was greatest in HAM/TSP patients and smallest in MS patients, who ranked below even healthy controls. Across subjects, expanded clones never shared an identical CDR3 amino acid sequence, which suggests that the TCR-beta repertoires in every group were private. Repertoires from 18 of 34 MS patients were grouped by phylogenetic analysis into a cluster of related CDR3 sequences, suggesting a possible repertoire-level signature. The MS cluster showed no association with clinical or MRI features, and the authors stated that larger cohorts are needed.

Ten or more counts support this clonotype. The antigen this receptor binds is unknown. The input lacks base qualities; no much larger clone sits a single base away. From the cysteine through the phenylalanine, the CDR3 covers 17 amino acids. Only the CDR3 region is kept as DNA, spanning 51 bases read in frame from base 1. V trim: 5 bases; J trim: 0 bases; unmatched bases: 9. Sequences ENHRY (CDR1) and SYGVKD (CDR2) are obtained from the germline V gene. Unsorted PBMC libraries were generated from 2 million PBMCs stored in RNAlater at -80 °C until RNA extraction. The multiple sclerosis patients were enrolled in a US clinical protocol that evaluated disease progression with magnetic resonance imaging. PBMCs were separated from peripheral blood using Ficoll-Hypaque density gradient centrifugation and then cryopreserved in liquid nitrogen. cDNA was synthesized by template-switch 5'RACE using a primer with a 10-nucleotide random unique molecular identifier that tagged each TCR transcript. Every sequencing run yielded over 200 million TCR-beta sequences covering 15-18 subjects. Total RNA was extracted with the RNeasy kit. TCR-beta VDJ regions were amplified with primers for the TCR constant region and the 5'RACE anchor, using the KAPA Real-time Library Amplification kit. Sample indexes and Illumina adaptors were added in a first PCR, and a second PCR then increased library yield. After purification with Ampure beads, the TCR product of roughly 650 bp was size-selected on a 2% E-gel SizeSelection system. Before pooling, libraries had their quality checked on a Bioanalyzer, their concentration measured with Qubit, and their quantity determined with the Kapa Library Quantification kit. An Illumina HiSeq 2500 was used to sequence the libraries paired-end at 2 x 150 bp. To increase sequence diversity, roughly 24-32% phiX was spiked into each library pool. On the authors' methods: The quality-filtered reads were processed with the UMI-based MiGEC pipeline, whose error correction step removed more than 80% of the raw TCR sequences. IMGT germline references were used for aligning VDJ genes, and each clonotype was defined as a unique CDR3 amino acid sequence together with its V-J genes. VDJtools evaluated clonal expansion, Shannon diversity and CDR3 relatedness (CalcPairwiseDistances, ClusterSamples); CLCbio workbench built phylogenetic trees. Expanded clones were defined as having at least 8 unique UMIs, based on coefficient-of-variation modelling across technical triplicates. TCRdb's own reprocessing of the public reads used fastp at Q25 and MiXCR and kept productive beta chains. Records with the same CDR3 protein are collapsed into one entry carrying the most frequent genes and DNA. The V and J calls reflect TCRdb's pipeline rather than the authors' work. A total of some 70,000 distinct CDR3 sequences appear in this sample, 3.4% of them only once. The ten most abundant clones make up roughly 3.7% of the sample.

The source of this sequence is a man aged 35 to 55 with multiple sclerosis. Recombination joined TRBV10-3 with TRBJ2-5; 10 central nucleotides agree with TRBD2. The sequencing sample was made of PBMCs. The sequence in DNA is TGTGCCATCAGTTTGGGGCGGCTAGCGGGGGACCAAGAGACCCAGTACTTC. Protein translation: CAISLGRLAGDQETQYF.